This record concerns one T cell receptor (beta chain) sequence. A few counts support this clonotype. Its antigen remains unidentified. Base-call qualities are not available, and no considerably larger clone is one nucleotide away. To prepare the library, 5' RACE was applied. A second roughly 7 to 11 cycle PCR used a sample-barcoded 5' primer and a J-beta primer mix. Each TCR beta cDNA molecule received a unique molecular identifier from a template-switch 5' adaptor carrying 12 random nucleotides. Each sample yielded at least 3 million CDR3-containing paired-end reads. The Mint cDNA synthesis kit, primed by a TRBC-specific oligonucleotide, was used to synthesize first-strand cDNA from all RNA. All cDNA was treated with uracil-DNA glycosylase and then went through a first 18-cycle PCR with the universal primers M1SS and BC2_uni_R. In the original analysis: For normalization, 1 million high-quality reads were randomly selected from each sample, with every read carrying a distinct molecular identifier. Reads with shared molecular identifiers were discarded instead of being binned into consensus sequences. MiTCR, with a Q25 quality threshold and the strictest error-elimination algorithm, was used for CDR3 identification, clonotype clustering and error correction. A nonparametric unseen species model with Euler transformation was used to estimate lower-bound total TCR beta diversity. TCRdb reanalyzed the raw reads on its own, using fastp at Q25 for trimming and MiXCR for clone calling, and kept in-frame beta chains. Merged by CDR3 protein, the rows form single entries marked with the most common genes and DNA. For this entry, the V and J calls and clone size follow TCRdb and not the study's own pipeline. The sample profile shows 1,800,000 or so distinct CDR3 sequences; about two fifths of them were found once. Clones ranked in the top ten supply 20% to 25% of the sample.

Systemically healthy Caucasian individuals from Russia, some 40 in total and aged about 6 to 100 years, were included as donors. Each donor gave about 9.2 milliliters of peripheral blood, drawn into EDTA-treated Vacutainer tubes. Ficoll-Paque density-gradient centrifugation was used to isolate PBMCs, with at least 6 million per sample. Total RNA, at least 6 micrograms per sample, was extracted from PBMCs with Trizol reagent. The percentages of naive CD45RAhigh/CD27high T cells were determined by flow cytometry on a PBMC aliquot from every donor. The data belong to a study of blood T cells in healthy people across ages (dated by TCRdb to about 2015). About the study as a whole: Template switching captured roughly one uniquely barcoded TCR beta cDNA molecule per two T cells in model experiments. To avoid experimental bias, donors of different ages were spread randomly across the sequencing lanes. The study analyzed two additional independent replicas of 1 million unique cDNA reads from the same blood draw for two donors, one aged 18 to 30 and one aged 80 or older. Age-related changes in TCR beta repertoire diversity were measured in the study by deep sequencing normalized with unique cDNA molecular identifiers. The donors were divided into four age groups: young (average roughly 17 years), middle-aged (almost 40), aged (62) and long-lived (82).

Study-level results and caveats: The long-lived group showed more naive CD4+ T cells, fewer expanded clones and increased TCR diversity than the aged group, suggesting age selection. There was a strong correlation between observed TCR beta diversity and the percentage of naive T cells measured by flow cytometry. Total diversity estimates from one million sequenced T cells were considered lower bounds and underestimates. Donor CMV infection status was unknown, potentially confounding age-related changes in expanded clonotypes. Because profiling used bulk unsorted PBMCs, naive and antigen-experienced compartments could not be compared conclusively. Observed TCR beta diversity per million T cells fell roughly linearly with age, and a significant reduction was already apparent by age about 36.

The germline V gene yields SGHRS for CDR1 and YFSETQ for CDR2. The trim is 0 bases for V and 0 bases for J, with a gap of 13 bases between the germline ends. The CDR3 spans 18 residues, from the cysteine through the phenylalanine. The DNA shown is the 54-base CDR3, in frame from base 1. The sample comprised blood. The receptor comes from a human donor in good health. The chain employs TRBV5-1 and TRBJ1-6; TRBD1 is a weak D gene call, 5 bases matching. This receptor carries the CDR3 CASSLEGHQSSYNSPLHF. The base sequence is TGCGCCAGCAGCTTGGAGGGGCACCAAAGCTCCTATAATTCACCCCTCCACTTT.